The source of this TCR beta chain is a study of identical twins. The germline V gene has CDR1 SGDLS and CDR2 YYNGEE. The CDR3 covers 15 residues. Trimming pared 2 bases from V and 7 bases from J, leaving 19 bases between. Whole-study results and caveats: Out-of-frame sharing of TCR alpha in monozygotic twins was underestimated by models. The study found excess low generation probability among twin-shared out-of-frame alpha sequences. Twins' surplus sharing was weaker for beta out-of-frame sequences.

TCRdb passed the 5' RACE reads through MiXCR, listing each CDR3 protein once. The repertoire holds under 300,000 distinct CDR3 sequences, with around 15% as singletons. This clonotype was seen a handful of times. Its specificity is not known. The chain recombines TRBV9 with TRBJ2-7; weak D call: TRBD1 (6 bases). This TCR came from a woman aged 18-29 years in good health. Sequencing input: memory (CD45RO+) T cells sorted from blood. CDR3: CASSVSPVRGSEQYF. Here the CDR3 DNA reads TGTGCCAGCAGCGTGAGTCCTGTTAGGGGGAGTGAGCAGTACTTC.